This T cell receptor beta chain was found in a study of CD8+ T cells in alopecia areata. Study background: It was oral tofacitinib, at 5 to 10 mg twice daily, that treated patients received. Tofacitinib ran 6 to 18 months, followed by 6 months off drug. Study-wide results and limits: Mice showed clearer TCR sharing than patients did, a gap that was possibly HLA-related.

The CDR3 contains 13 residues. With 4 bases clipped from V and 8 bases from J, the junction kept 5 bases outside the gene matches. Per the germline V gene, CDR1 is SGDLS and CDR2 is YYNGEE. This clone was seen a single time. Its matching antigen is unknown. Both peripheral blood and punch biopsies of lesional scalp skin were obtained from patients who had alopecia areata. Following RNA extraction, reverse transcription yielded cDNA that acted as the sequencing template. The data were produced by immunoSEQ multiplex PCR, yet TCRdb's version contains in-frame clones alone and is incomplete. Here the sample spans some 150,000 clones, around 55% being singletons.

The chain carries TRBV9 and TRBJ2-1; the match to TRBD1 covers 8 bases. The TCR sequence derives from a human donor with alopecia areata. The material was CD8+ T cells sorted from blood, obtained at week 0. In nucleotides, the CDR3 is TGTGCCAGCAGCCTCGGACAGGGCGATGAGCAGTTCTTC. Translation: CASSLGQGDEQFF.